This is a list of T cell receptor beta chains from one sample in a study of long-term antiretroviral therapy in people with HIV. Clones were read by immunoSEQ multiplex PCR, and TCRdb kept only the in-frame ones, dropping some. The table includes approximately 20,000 clones, roughly nine tenths detected once. The material was unsorted PBMCs, obtained 4.2 years after starting antiretroviral therapy. The receptors come from a man aged 45-65 years with HIV. Each CDR3 is given with its conserved first and last residue. A D gene is named only where the DNA matches it firmly. Clone size is shown for a subset of rows, as once, few, many or a class of expanded clone.

TRBV14	TRBD1	TRBJ2-2	-	CASSQVPGGITGELFF	TGTGCCAGCAGCCAAGTCCCAGGGGGCATAACCGGGGAGCTGTTTTTT
TRBV5-6	-	TRBJ1-4	-	CASSQDATNEKLFF	TGTGCCAGCAGCCAGGATGCAACTAATGAAAAACTGTTTTTT
TRBV6-6	-	TRBJ2-5	-	CASSLPGAVQETQYF	TGTGCCAGCAGCCTGCCGGGGGCGGTTCAAGAGACCCAGTACTTC
TRBV27	TRBD2	TRBJ2-7	-	CASSLDAGAYEQYF	TGTGCCAGCAGTTTAGACGCGGGGGCCTACGAGCAGTACTTC
TRBV28	-	TRBJ2-7	-	CASTTGTPYEQYF	TGTGCCAGCACTACCGGGACACCTTACGAGCAGTACTTC
TRBV7-8	TRBD1	TRBJ1-6	-	CASSFPRDRGLNSPLHF	TGTGCCAGCAGCTTTCCCCGGGACAGGGGGCTTAATTCACCCCTCCACTTT
TRBV9	-	TRBJ2-1	-	CASSVTAEQFF	TGTGCCAGCAGCGTAACGGCTGAGCAGTTCTTC
TRBV2	-	TRBJ2-7	-	CASRQAYEQYF	TGTGCCAGCAGACAGGCCTACGAGCAGTACTTC
TRBV11-2	-	TRBJ2-4	-	CASSLGLLGGFKNIQYF	TGTGCCAGCAGCTTAGGACTCCTCGGTGGCTTTAAAAACATTCAGTACTTC
TRBV11-2	TRBD1	TRBJ2-2	-	CASSLGTGGNTGELFF	TGTGCCAGCAGCTTGGGGACAGGGGGGAACACCGGGGAGCTGTTTTTT
TRBV10-1	-	TRBJ1-4	-	CARRGANEKLFF	TGCGCCAGGCGGGGGGCCAATGAAAAACTGTTTTTT
TRBV18	-	TRBJ2-2	-	CASFDERGINTGELFF	TGTGCCAGCTTCGACGAAAGGGGAATAAACACCGGGGAGCTGTTTTTT
TRBV15	-	TRBJ2-2	once	CATSSPARTGNTGELFF	TGTGCCACCAGCAGTCCCGCGCGGACTGGTAACACCGGGGAGCTGTTTTTT
TRBV5-4	-	TRBJ1-1	-	CASSSLDTEAFF	TGTGCCAGCAGCAGTCTTGACACTGAAGCTTTCTTT
TRBV7-9	-	TRBJ1-1	-	CASSSETWQNTEAFF	TGTGCCAGCAGCTCCGAGACGTGGCAGAACACTGAAGCTTTCTTT
TRBV5-1	TRBD1	TRBJ2-7	-	CASSLMTGSSYEQYF	TGCGCCAGCAGCTTAATGACAGGGAGCTCCTACGAGCAGTACTTC
TRBV5-4	-	TRBJ2-7	-	CASSLEDSPAREQYF	TGTGCCAGCAGCTTGGAGGACTCCCCAGCGAGGGAGCAGTACTTC
TRBV5-6	-	TRBJ1-1	-	CASSLVPGQNTEAFF	TGTGCCAGCAGCTTGGTCCCGGGACAGAACACTGAAGCTTTCTTT
TRBV10-2	TRBD2	TRBJ2-3	-	CASSDTSGFPDTQYF	TGCGCCAGCAGTGATACTAGCGGTTTTCCAGATACGCAGTATTTT
TRBV7-9	-	TRBJ2-7	-	CASSLGSRVPLEQYF	TGTGCCAGCAGCTTAGGTTCCAGGGTGCCTCTCGAGCAGTACTTC
TRBV28	TRBD1	TRBJ1-2	-	CASSLYRGFPGYTF	TGTGCCAGCAGTTTATACAGGGGGTTTCCTGGCTACACCTTC
TRBV4-3	TRBD1	TRBJ1-5	-	CASSQDRAGGGQPQHF	TGCGCCAGCAGCCAAGATCGGGCAGGGGGCGGGCAGCCCCAGCATTTT